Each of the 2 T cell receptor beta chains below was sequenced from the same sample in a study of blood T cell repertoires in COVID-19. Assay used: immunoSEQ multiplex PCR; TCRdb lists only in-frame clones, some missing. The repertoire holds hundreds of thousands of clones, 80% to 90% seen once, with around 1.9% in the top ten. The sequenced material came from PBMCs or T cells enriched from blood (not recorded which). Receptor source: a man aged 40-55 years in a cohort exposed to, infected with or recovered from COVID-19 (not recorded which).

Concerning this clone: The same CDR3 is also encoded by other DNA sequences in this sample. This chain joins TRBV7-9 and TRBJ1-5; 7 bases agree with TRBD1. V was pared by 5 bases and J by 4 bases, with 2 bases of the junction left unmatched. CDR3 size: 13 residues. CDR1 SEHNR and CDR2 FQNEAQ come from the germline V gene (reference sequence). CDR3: CASSRQGNQPQHF. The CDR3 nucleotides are TGTGCCAGCAGCCGACAGGGAAATCAGCCCCAGCATTTT.

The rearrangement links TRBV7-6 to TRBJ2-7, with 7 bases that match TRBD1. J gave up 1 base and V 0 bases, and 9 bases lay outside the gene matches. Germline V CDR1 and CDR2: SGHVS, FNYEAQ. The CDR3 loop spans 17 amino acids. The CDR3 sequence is CASSLAGRQGPSYEQYF. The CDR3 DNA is TGTGCCAGCAGCTTAGCGGGGCGACAGGGTCCATCCTACGAGCAGTACTTC. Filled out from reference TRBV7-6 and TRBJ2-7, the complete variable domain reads GAGVSQSPRYKVTKRGQDVALRCDPISGHVSLYWYRQALGQGPEFLTYFNYEAQQDKSGLPNDRFSAERPEGSISTLTIQRTEQRDSAMYRCASSLAGRQGPSYEQYFGPGTRLTVT.